This T cell receptor beta chain was sequenced during a study of blood T cell repertoires in COVID-19. In the study overall: The United States, Italy and Spain provided the acute and convalescent COVID-19 samples. In each case, the material was cDNA or gDNA derived from T cells, B-cell-depleted T cells, or PBMCs.

Under the authors' procedure: Amplifying reference gene primers gave estimates of nucleated cell counts. Generated by immunoSEQ multiplex PCR, the TCRdb table keeps only in-frame clones and is missing some. D and trimming come from the DNA, and the V and J calls and clone size come from that table. This sample carries about 300,000 clones, approximately 88% of them seen once, and the ten largest clones take over 1.1%. Seattle's cohort entered during active infection and was followed longitudinally. The CDR3 loop spans 14 amino acids. Trimming removed 4 bases at V and 7 bases at J, with 15 bases between. Germline V lookup: CDR1 SGDLS, CDR2 YYNGEE.

Sequencing input: peripheral blood. V is TRBV9 and J is TRBJ2-1; no reliable D call. The sequence came from a human donor with COVID-19, enrolled during active disease. The donor label of this sample is uncertain. For the CDR3, the DNA is TGTGCCAGCAGCACTCAACCCATACCGAATGAGCAGTTCTTC. Its translation: CASSTQPIPNEQFF.